This T cell receptor (beta chain) was sequenced in a study of T cells in Graves' hyperthyroidism and ophthalmopathy. Of note for this clonotype: Its antigen is unknown.

Study-wide results and limits: Ophthalmopathy was separated from stable hyperthyroidism by a 13 V-J model. Blood also contained most expanded thyroid clonotypes above 0.001.

The germline V gene has CDR1 MNHEY and CDR2 SMNVEV (reference sequence). Trimming removed 5 bases at V and 8 bases at J, with 10 bases between. The CDR3 contains 13 residues. Amplified TCR beta CDR3 regions came from RNA transcripts. First-round RT-PCR with HTBI primers amplified the TCR CDR3 region. One entry per CDR3 protein, called by TCRdb with MiXCR from the multiplex PCR reads. The table lists 300,000 to 350,000 distinct CDR3 sequences, roughly 20% of them singletons. The sequenced material came from blood. The receptor was derived from a woman aged 45-59 years with Graves' hyperthyroidism. The chain recombines TRBV27 with TRBJ1-6; unclear D gene. The CDR3 spells CASSGRPYSPLHF. The CDR3 nucleotides read TGTGCCAGCAGTGGTCGACCTTATTCACCCCTCCACTTT.